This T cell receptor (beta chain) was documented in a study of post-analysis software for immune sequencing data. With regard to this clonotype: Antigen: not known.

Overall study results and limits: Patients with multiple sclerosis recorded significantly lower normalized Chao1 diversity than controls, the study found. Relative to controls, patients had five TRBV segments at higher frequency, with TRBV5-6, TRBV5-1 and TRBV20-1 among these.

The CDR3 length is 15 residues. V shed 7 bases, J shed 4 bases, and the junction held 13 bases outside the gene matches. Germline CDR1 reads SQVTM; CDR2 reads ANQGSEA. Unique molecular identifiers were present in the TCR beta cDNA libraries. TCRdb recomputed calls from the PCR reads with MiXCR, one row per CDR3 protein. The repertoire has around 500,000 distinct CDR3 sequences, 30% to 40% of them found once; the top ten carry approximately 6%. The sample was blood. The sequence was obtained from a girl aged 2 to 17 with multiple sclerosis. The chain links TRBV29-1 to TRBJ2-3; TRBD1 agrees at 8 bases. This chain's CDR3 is CSALLSGGTSDTQYF. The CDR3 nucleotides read TGCAGCGCCCTATTGTCAGGGGGCACGTCAGATACGCAGTATTTT.